This TCR beta chain is from a study of T cell clonotyping in hematopoietic cell transplantation (dated by TCRdb to the early 2020s). Some background on the complete study: A total of roughly 130 blood samples were collected in the study from some 40 consecutive transplant recipients and their related donors. Recruitment of patients was conducted between late 2015 and 2017, and follow-up was continued until September 2020 or death. The full study reports these points: The sample size was limited and the cells went unsorted, which meant the CD4 and CD8 repertoire contributions could not be told apart. Just a small fraction of recipient repertoires overlapped with donor repertoires, and more than 97% appeared de novo at the given depth. After transplant, TCR diversity in recipients dropped, and pathologically expanded clonotypes increased progressively from day 30 to day 180. Donor and pretransplant recipient Inverse Simpson Index values predicted broader posttransplant TCR repertoire diversity.

The immunoSEQ assay, a bias-controlled multiplex PCR with V- and J-specific primers, was used to amplify TCR beta CDR3 regions from genomic DNA. In a second PCR step, a proprietary barcode and Illumina adapter sequences were attached to the CDR3 amplicons. CDR3 libraries were sequenced on an Illumina MiSeq instrument. As for how the authors treated the data: Export and quality control were handled in immunoSEQ Analyzer 3.0, while downstream analyses relied on R Bioconductor and Immunarch. Repertoire metrics were calculated using only productive rearrangements within the normalized downsampled data set. In the normalized cohort, a clonotype counted as pathologically expanded if the clonotype was larger than 5 templates. Repertoire diversity was measured with the Inverse Simpson Index. The non-normalized data set was used for CMV-specificity analyses so that all clonotypes could be captured. Here the immuneACCESS table is served through TCRdb, limited to in-frame sequences with V and J called. Missing clones are a known gap in these copies; in checked studies unresolved V genes cover under half, and the rest lacks a known reason. V and J calls and clone size are given by that table; D and trimming were obtained from the DNA. Here the sample has approximately 12,000 clones; 80% to 90% occur a single time. The ten largest account for approximately 16% of the sample.

The sample's time point label is to be understood as: 100 days after allo-HCT. Blood samples were obtained from recipients approximately 28 days before transplant and at days 30, 100 and 180 after transplant. Nuclei Lysis Solution was used to extract genomic DNA from fresh or cryopreserved unfractionated peripheral blood mononuclear cells. Concerning this clone itself: The antigen it recognizes is unknown. No qualities accompany the bases; no much larger clone lies one base away.

The CDR1 and CDR2 encoded by the germline V gene are MNHEY and SVGAGI. The CDR3 covers 13 residues, taking in both the cysteine and the phenylalanine. CDR3 DNA is the only sequence kept; it has 39 bases, read in frame from the first base. The trim is 4 bases for V and 4 bases for J, with a gap of 10 bases between the germline ends. The V and J segments used are TRBV6-5 and TRBJ1-1; the D region possibly corresponds to TRBD1 (6 bases align). The specimen was PBMCs, collected 100 days after allogeneic stem cell transplant. The sequence derives from a female patient aged 60 to 70 who had an allogeneic stem cell transplant from an unrelated donor, so the T cells may come from the graft donor. Some clones in this sample may be carry-over from other donors' samples. The CDR3 corresponds to CASSWRGGTEAFF. The DNA sequence is TGTGCCAGCAGTTGGAGGGGGGGCACTGAAGCTTTCTTT.